A selection of T cell receptor beta chains follows, all from one sample in a study of regulatory T cells in long-lasting Graves disease. TCRdb processed the multiplex PCR reads anew with MiXCR; each CDR3 protein has one entry. The table lists roughly 610,000 distinct CDR3 sequences, about 16% of them singletons. These data are also associated with another study on T cells in Graves' hyperthyroidism and ophthalmopathy.

The sequencing here drew on peripheral blood mononuclear cells (PBMCs), taken at new diagnosis, from a patient treated with antithyroid drugs. These receptors all come from a man between 18 and 35 years old with Graves disease. The CDR3 runs from the conserved cysteine through the conserved F or W. D genes are given only for firm matches. Only part of the rows carry a size: once, few, many, or a class if the clone is expanded.

D	J	size	V	DNA	CDR3
NA	TRBJ2-5	many	TRBV27	TGTGCCAGCAGCGCATCCCCCCAGGGTACCCAGTACTTC	CASSASPQGTQYF
NA	TRBJ2-2	NA	TRBV10-1	TGCGCCAGCTCCAGGTTTGACACCGGGGAGCTGTTTTTT	CASSRFDTGELFF
NA	TRBJ1-5	NA	TRBV6-1	TGTGCCAGCAAAGGCGTAGATAGCAATCAGCCCCAGCATTTT	CASKGVDSNQPQHF
NA	TRBJ1-1	many	TRBV27	TGTGCCAGCAGTTTAGGACCAGGGAGCCAGAACACTGAAGCTTTCTTT	CASSLGPGSQNTEAFF
TRBD2	TRBJ2-7	NA	TRBV20-1	TGCAGTGCCAGATCTAGCGGGAGGAGCTCAGAGCAGTACTTC	CSARSSGRSSEQYF
NA	TRBJ1-2	many	TRBV2	TGTGCCAGCAGCCTAACAACGGACTATGGCTACACCTTC	CASSLTTDYGYTF
NA	TRBJ1-4	many	TRBV28	TGTGCCAGCAGTCCGCTATCAATGGGACTGTTTTTT	CASSPLSMGLFF
NA	TRBJ2-4	few	TRBV3-1	TGTGCCAGCAGCCAAGGACAGGTTTCGGGCAAAAACATTCAGTACTTC	CASSQGQVSGKNIQYF
NA	TRBJ2-3	few	TRBV27	TGTGCCAGCAGATTACGAGGCACAGATACGCAGTATTTT	CASRLRGTDTQYF
TRBD1	TRBJ1-2	few	TRBV18	TGTGCCAGCTCGTCGGACAGGGGAAACTATGGCTACACCTTC	CASSSDRGNYGYTF
NA	TRBJ1-2	many	TRBV2	TGTGCCAGCAGTGAAGCGCGTGGGAAGGGCGGCTACACCTTC	CASSEARGKGGYTF
NA	TRBJ1-3	few	TRBV6-2/TRBV6-3	TGTGCCAGCAGTTACGGCAGGGAGTTCTCTGGAAACACCATATATTTT	CASSYGREFSGNTIYF
NA	TRBJ2-3	many	TRBV30	TGTGCCTGGAGTGTTAAGGGCACAGATACGCAGTATTTT	CAWSVKGTDTQYF
NA	TRBJ2-1	once	TRBV5-1	TGCGCCAGCAGCTTGGCCGGGGAGGGCCAGGGGATTCTCGATGAGCAGTTCTTC	CASSLAGEGQGILDEQFF
NA	TRBJ2-3	few	TRBV7-9	TGTGCCAACTCGACGGCTACTAGCACAGATACGCAGTATTTT	CANSTATSTDTQYF
NA	TRBJ2-7	many	TRBV5-1	TGCGCCAGCAGCTTGTTTCCCCCAAGTGATCGTGGTTCCTACGAGCAGTACTTC	CASSLFPPSDRGSYEQYF
NA	TRBJ1-2	many	TRBV13	TGTGCCAGCAGCTTACTTAACGAGCGTGGATATGGCTACACCTTC	CASSLLNERGYGYTF
TRBD2	TRBJ2-7	NA	TRBV20-1	TGCAGTGCGAATGGACTAGCGGGAGAACGGGAGCAGTACTTC	CSANGLAGEREQYF
NA	TRBJ2-7	many	TRBV6-1	TGTGCCAGCAGTCGGACAGCCCTCGAGGAGCAGTACTTC	CASSRTALEEQYF
NA	TRBJ1-2	few	TRBV27	TGTGCCAGCAGCTCTTCCCGGGGATATGGCTACACCTTC	CASSSSRGYGYTF
TRBD2	TRBJ2-3	NA	TRBV9	TGTGCCAGCAGCGCACCAAGGGGGCTAGCGGGGCCCACAGATACGCAGTATTTT	CASSAPRGLAGPTDTQYF
NA	TRBJ2-3	NA	TRBV27	TGTGCCAGCAGTTTCAGGGTGGGCACAGATACGCAGTATTTT	CASSFRVGTDTQYF
TRBD1	TRBJ1-2	NA	TRBV25-1	TGTGCCAGCAGCCCGACAGGGGGTTTAGGCTACACCTTC	CASSPTGGLGYTF